The present T cell receptor (beta chain) was sequenced within a study of blood T cell repertoires in COVID-19. Across the whole study: Sites in the United States, Italy and Spain provided acute and convalescent COVID-19 samples. The analysed material was cDNA or gDNA that came from T cells, B-cell-depleted T cells, or PBMCs.

In the study's own analysis: Reference gene primer amplification gave nucleated cell count estimates. Assay used: immunoSEQ multiplex PCR; TCRdb lists only in-frame clones, some missing. Clone size and the V and J calls come from that table; the DNA yielded D and trimming. The table lists over 250,000 clones, approximately 90% of them singletons, with 4% in the top ten. Germline CDR1 reads SGHTA; CDR2 reads FQGTGA. V shed 2 bases and J shed 12 bases, with 17 bases lying between them. This CDR3 comprises 13 residues. This sequence originates from a man aged 55 to 70 who had recovered from COVID-19. Sequencing was done on a sample of peripheral blood. The chain has TRBV7-3 and TRBJ2-7, with D possibly matching TRBD1 (5 bases). The DNA of the CDR3 is TGTGCCAGCAGCTTAGGCCGGACATCCGGATGGTACTTC. This translates into CASSLGRTSGWYF.